A single sample gave rise to the 10 T cell receptor beta chains below, sequenced in a study of blood T cell repertoires in COVID-19. Sequencing used immunoSEQ multiplex PCR; TCRdb keeps in-frame clones, though not all of them. The table includes roughly 380,000 clones, roughly 87% detected once. Specimen: PBMCs or T cells enriched from blood (not recorded which). These receptors were obtained from a woman aged 25-40 years who had recovered from COVID-19.

The gene calls are TRBV9 and TRBJ1-2; D may be TRBD1 (6 bases). The CDR3 runs 14 residues. CDR1 is SGDLS, CDR2 YYNGEE, per germline. V was shortened by 4 bases and J by 4 bases, with 14 bases between the two germline ends. The CDR3 sequence is CASSPATGAYGYTF. DNA of the CDR3: TGTGCCAGCAGCCCGGCGACAGGAGCCTATGGCTACACCTTC.

The DNA of the CDR3 is TGTGCCAGCAGCCAAATGCTGGCCACAGATACGCAGTATTTT. It specifies CASSQMLATDTQYF. The V call is TRBV14, the J call TRBJ2-3; no clear D. This CDR3 is built from 14 residues. The germline V gene encodes CDR1 SGHDN and CDR2 FVKESK. V lost 2 bases and J lost 2, with 8 bases in between.

The CDR3 nucleotides read TGCGCCAGCAGCCAAGGCGCTAGCGGGATGTACAATGAGCAGTTCTTC. Encoded protein: CASSQGASGMYNEQFF. The chain carries TRBV4-1 and TRBJ2-1; 9 bases fit TRBD2. This CDR3 is built from 16 residues. The ends lost 1 base at V and 4 bases at J; junction bases unmatched: 5. Germline lookup yields CDR1 MGHRA and CDR2 YSYEKL.

The CDR3 DNA reads TGTGCCAGCAGCTCCCCGACTAGCGGGAGTAGGGCAAGCTCCTACAATGAGCAGTTCTTC. Its translation: CASSSPTSGSRASSYNEQFF. V gene TRBV13 combines with J gene TRBJ2-1; 12 nucleotides agree with TRBD2. Germline CDR1 PRHDT, CDR2 FYEKMQ (reference sequence). The V segment lost 4 bases and the J segment 0 bases; nucleotides outside the gene matches: 13. The CDR3 consists of 20 residues.

The chain uses TRBV4-1 and TRBJ2-7; D perhaps matches TRBD2 (6 bases). CDR1 and CDR2 (germline): MGHRA, YSYEKL. This CDR3 spans 14 amino acids. The germline V and J ends were trimmed by 4 bases and 3 bases, with 13 bases remaining between them. The CDR3 sequence is CASSLHTGDYEQYF. The DNA for the CDR3 is TGCGCCAGCAGCCTACATACGGGAGACTACGAGCAGTACTTC.

This clone was recorded once. The chain joins TRBV27 to TRBJ1-1; 7 nucleotides line up with TRBD1. J was trimmed by 0 bases and V by 6 bases; bases with no gene match: 7. The CDR3 has 15 amino acids. Per the germline V gene, CDR1 is MNHEY and CDR2 is SMNVEV (reference sequence). This CDR3 is CASRRQQGMNTEAFF. The CDR3 DNA follows: TGTGCCAGCAGACGACAACAGGGGATGAACACTGAAGCTTTCTTT.

The chain carries TRBV4-1 and TRBJ2-1, with D possibly matching TRBD1 (6 bases). Trimming took 3 bases from V and 8 from J, leaving 14 bases between them. There are 14 residues in the CDR3. Germline V gene data show CDR1 as MGHRA and CDR2 as YSYEKL. CDR3 sequence (DNA): TGCGCCAGCAGCCATTTACAGGGAGTGGATGAGCAGTTCTTC. Translating it yields CASSHLQGVDEQFF.

The chain couples TRBV7-9 to TRBJ2-2; 12 bases align to TRBD1. From germline, CDR1 is SEHNR and CDR2 FQNEAQ (reference sequence). Trimming removed 1 base from V and 7 bases from J; junction bases left unmatched: 7. CDR3 length: 17 amino acids. The CDR3 reads CASSLGDRGRRDGELFF. The DNA for the CDR3 is TGTGCCAGCAGCTTAGGGGACAGGGGGCGCCGGGACGGGGAGCTGTTTTTT.

The rearrangement uses TRBV28 and TRBJ2-2; D is perhaps TRBD2 (6 bases). Germline CDR1 reads MDHEN; CDR2 reads SYDVKM. V lost 3 bases and J 6 bases, leaving 17 bases between the germline ends. There are 16 residues in the CDR3. The CDR3 protein is CASSFRRASAPGELFF. DNA of the CDR3: TGTGCCAGCAGTTTTAGGAGGGCTAGCGCTCCCGGGGAGCTGTTTTTT.

This clone occurred once. The rearrangement uses TRBV11-2 and TRBJ1-1, with D hard to call. The CDR3 has 13 residues. From germline, CDR1 is SGHAT and CDR2 FQNNGV. V lost 7 bases, J lost 2 bases, and 11 bases lay in between. CDR3 protein: CASNAGPNTEAFF. The CDR3 DNA sequence: TGTGCCAGCAATGCGGGCCCTAACACTGAAGCTTTCTTT.